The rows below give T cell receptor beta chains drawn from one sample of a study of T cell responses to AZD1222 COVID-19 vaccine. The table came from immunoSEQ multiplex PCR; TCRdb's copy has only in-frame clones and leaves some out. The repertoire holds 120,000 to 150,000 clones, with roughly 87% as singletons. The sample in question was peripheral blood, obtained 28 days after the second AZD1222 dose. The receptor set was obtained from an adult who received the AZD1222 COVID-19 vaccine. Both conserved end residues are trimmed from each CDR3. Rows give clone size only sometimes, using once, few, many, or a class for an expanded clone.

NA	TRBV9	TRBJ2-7	ASSVGPVVSYEQY
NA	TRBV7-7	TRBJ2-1	ASSPLTQGNEQF
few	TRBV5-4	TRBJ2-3	ASSLDEGSDTQY
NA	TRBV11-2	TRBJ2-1	ASSLGLWNEQF
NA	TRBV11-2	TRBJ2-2	ASSRTGELF
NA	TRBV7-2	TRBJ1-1	ASSRRQGAKAF
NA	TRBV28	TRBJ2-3	ASSLWTQGTDTQY
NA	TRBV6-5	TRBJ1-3	ASSPGGVAGNTIY
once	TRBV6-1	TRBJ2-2	ASSAGDSLNTGELF
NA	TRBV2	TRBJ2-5	ASREGAGGEETQY
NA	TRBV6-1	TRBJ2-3	ASSELLAGGDTQY
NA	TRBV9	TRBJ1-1	ASSVALGTEAF
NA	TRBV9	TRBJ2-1	ASSVGGSLYNEQF
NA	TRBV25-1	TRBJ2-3	ASSSRGMSTDTQY
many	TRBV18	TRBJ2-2	ASSPKTGTGLPGELF
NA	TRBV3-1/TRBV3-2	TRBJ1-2	ASSQGWGDVAPDGYT